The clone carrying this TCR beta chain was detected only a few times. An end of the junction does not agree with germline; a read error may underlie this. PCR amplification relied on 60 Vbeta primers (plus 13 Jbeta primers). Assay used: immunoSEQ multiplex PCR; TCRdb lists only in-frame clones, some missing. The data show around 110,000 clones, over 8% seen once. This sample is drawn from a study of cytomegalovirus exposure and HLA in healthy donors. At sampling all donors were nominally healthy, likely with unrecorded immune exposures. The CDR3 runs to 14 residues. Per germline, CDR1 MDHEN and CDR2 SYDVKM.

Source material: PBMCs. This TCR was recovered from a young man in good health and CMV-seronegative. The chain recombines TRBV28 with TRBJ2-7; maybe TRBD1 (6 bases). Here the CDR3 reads CASTLQGSSYEQYF. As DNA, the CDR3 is TGTGCCAGCACTTTACAGGGAAGCTCCTACGAGCAGTACTTC. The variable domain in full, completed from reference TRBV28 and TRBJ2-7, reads DVKVTQSSRYLVKRTGEKVFLECVQDMDHENMFWYRQDPGLGLRLIYFSYDVKMKEKGDIPEGYSVSREKKERFSLILESASTNQTSMYLCASTLQGSSYEQYFGPGTRLTVT.